The TCR beta chain under discussion was sequenced for a study of shared clonotypes between healthy human individuals. About this clone itself: This CDR3 is also generated by other DNA sequences in the sample.

Here immunoSEQ multiplex PCR was the method, and the copy in TCRdb shows in-frame clones only, minus some. The sample lists millions of clones; about 92% were seen once. The V and J ends lost 6 bases and 2 bases, in that order; junction bases with no gene match: 5. There are 14 residues in the CDR3. The germline V gene encodes CDR1 KGHSH and CDR2 LQKENI. The TCR was taken from a man between 18 and 35 years old in good health. The sequenced sample consisted of naive CD4+ T cells sorted from blood. Subset given: CD45RA+ positively selected. The chain is built from TRBV18 and TRBJ2-7; TRBD1 matches 9 bases. CDR3 nucleotide sequence: TGTGCCAGCTCGCCCGGGACAGGGACCTACGAGCAGTACTTC. Its translation is CASSPGTGTYEQYF.